The T cell receptor (beta chain) described here comes from a study of radiotherapy plus CTLA-4 blockade in lung cancer. Study-level points and caveats: Radiotherapy was combined with ipilimumab, and tumor-derived TCR clones then expanded in blood. Reportedly, early blood T cell clone dynamics best predicted response, with interferon-beta.

Clones were read by immunoSEQ multiplex PCR, and TCRdb kept only the in-frame ones, dropping some. The table includes approximately 57,000 clones, roughly four fifths detected once. Points on this clone: As yet, its antigen is unknown.

The CDR3 totals 15 residues. Germline V gene sequence: CDR1 SGHTA, CDR2 FQGNSA. Trimming shortened V by 0 bases and J by 1 base, and 9 bases separated the two germline ends. Chemo-refractory metastatic non-small-cell lung cancer patients underwent focal radiation alongside CTLA-4 blockade with ipilimumab. This material consisted of peripheral blood, taken from a patient treated with radiotherapy plus ipilimumab. This clonotype was sampled from a human donor with non-small cell lung cancer whose response to radiotherapy plus ipilimumab could not be evaluated. The J gene is TRBJ1-1, the V gene TRBV7-2, with D unresolved. As DNA, the CDR3 is TGTGCCAGCAGCTTAGCCGGAGCCACGAACACTGAAGCTTTCTTT. This sequence encodes CASSLAGATNTEAFF.